The sample holds a few counts of the clone carrying this T cell receptor beta chain. Trimming left V 5 bases short and J 10 bases short, with 12 bases between. Germline CDR1 MNHEY, CDR2 SMNVEV (reference sequence). This CDR3 contains 13 residues. The record originates from a study of blood T cell repertoires in COVID-19. TCRdb's table, derived via immunoSEQ multiplex PCR, lists solely in-frame clones and lacks some. The repertoire holds some 270,000 clones, with 80% to 90% as singletons. This rearrangement joins TRBV27 to TRBJ1-6; tentatively, D is TRBD1 (6 bases). The sequenced material came from peripheral blood. This sequence originates from a man aged 30 to 45 with acute or convalescent COVID-19. The DNA for the CDR3 is TGTGCCAGCAGTCAGGCGGGGGGCTCACCCCTCCACTTT. Protein sequence: CASSQAGGSPLHF.